This TCR beta chain was identified during a study of T cells in Graves' hyperthyroidism and ophthalmopathy. Diagnosis relied on clinical symptoms, serum thyroxine and TRAb, thyroid ultrasound and orbital computed tomography. Amplified TCR beta CDR3 regions came from RNA transcripts. HTBI primers drove first-round RT-PCR of the TCR CDR3. TCRdb ran MiXCR on the multiplex PCR reads and lists one entry per CDR3 protein. The table shows around 450,000 distinct CDR3 sequences, with around 15% occurring only once. General study findings and limits: Stable hyperthyroidism and ophthalmopathy were separated using 13 V-J signatures.

This clonotype was picked up many times. The target antigen is unknown. CDR3 length: 12 amino acids. The germline V gene encodes CDR1 GTSNPN and CDR2 SVGIG (reference sequence). The V end was cut by 4 bases, the J end by 5 bases, with 9 bases between. The specimen sequenced was blood. The clonotype originates from a woman aged 18-29 years with Graves' hyperthyroidism. The chain has TRBV30 and TRBJ2-1, with D uncertain. The CDR3 protein is CAWTQRHNEQFF. CDR3 in DNA: TGTGCCTGGACGCAGCGACACAATGAGCAGTTCTTC.